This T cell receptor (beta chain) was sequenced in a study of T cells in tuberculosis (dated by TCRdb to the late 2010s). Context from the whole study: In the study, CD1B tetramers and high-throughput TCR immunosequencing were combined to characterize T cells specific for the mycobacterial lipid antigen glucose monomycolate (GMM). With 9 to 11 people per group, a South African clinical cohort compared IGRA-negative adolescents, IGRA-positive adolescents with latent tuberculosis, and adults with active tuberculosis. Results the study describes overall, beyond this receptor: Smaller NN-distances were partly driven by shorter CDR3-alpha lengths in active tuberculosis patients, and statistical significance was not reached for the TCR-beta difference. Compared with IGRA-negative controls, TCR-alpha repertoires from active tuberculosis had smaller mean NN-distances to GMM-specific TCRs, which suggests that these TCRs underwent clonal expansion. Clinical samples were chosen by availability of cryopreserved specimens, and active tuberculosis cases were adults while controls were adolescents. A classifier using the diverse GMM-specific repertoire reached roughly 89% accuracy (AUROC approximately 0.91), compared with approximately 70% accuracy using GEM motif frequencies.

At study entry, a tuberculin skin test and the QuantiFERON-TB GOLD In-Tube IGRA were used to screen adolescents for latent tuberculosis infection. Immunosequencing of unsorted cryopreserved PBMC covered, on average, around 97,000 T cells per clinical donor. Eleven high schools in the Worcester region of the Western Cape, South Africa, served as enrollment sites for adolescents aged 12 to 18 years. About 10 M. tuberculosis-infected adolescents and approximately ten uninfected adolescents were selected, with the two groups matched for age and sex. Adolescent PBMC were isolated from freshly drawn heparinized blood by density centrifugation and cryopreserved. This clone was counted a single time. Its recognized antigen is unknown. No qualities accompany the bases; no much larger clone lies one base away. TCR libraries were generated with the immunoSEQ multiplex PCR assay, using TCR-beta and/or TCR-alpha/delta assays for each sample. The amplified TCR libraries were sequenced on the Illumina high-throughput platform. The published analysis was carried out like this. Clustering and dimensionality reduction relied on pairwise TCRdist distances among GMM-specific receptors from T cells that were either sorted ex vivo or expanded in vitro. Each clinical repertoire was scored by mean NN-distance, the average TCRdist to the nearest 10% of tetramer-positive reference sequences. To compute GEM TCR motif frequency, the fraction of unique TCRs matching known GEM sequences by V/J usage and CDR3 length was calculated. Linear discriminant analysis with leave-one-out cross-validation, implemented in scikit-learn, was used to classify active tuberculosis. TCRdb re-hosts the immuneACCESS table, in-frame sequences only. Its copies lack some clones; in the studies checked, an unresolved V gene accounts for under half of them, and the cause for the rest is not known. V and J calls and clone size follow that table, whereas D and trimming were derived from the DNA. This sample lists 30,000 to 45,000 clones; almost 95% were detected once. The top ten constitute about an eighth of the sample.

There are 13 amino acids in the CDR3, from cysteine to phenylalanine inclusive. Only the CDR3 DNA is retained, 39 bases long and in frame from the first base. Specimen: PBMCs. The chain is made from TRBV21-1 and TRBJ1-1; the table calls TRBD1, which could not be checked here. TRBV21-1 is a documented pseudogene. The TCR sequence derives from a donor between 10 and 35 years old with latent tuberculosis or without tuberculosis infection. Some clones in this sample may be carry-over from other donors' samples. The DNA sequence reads TGTGCCAGCAGCGCCACAGGGTCCGTTGAAGCTTTCTTT. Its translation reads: CASSATGSVEAFF.